These 25 T cell receptor beta chains originate from one sample sequenced in a study of T cells in Graves' hyperthyroidism and ophthalmopathy (dated 2019 in TCRdb). The library was made by multiplex PCR. Sequencing relied on an Illumina HiSeq 2000. The TCR beta CDR3 regions were amplified from the RNA transcripts. For the first round of RT-PCR on the TCR CDR3, the HTBI primer set was used together with the Qiagen OneStep RT-PCR kit. The public reads were run again by TCRdb, first through fastp at Q25 and then through MiXCR, and only productive beta chains were kept. CDR3 protein duplicates are merged, each entry listing the most common genes and DNA. The sample table contains 600,000 to 650,000 distinct CDR3 sequences; only one count was recorded for roughly 16% of them. Approximately 3.8% of the sample belongs to the ten largest clones. The sequencing input was blood. These receptors were taken from a woman in her twenties or thirties with Graves' hyperthyroidism.

This clonotype was detected many times. The rearrangement links TRBV7-9 to TRBJ2-5; D gene uncertain. The CDR3 totals 12 residues. Germline V gene lookup returns CDR1 SEHNR and CDR2 FQNEAQ (reference sequence). The V gene lost 9 bases and the J gene lost 4 bases, with 12 bases spanning the gap. The CDR3 reads CASRWMGETQYF. The CDR3 DNA follows: TGTGCCAGTCGATGGATGGGAGAGACCCAGTACTTC.

This clonotype came up many times. The rearrangement links TRBV30 to TRBJ2-1; a possible D gene is TRBD2 (5 bases). CDR1 GTSNPN and CDR2 SVGIG come from the germline V gene (reference sequence). This CDR3 is 13 amino acids long. V was cut by 4 bases and J by 0 bases, with 7 bases left in between. CDR3 protein: CAWMGDSYNEQFF. CDR3 DNA sequence: TGTGCCTGGATGGGAGACTCCTACAATGAGCAGTTCTTC. Full variable domain (rest looked up from reference TRBV30 and TRBJ2-1): SQTIHQWPATLVQPVGSPLSLECTVEGTSNPNLYWYRQAAGRGLQLLFYSVGIGQISSEVPQNLSASRPQDRQFILSSKKLLLSDSGFYLCAWMGDSYNEQFFGPGTRLTVL.

This clonotype showed up just a few times. The chain uses TRBV6-2 or TRBV6-3 and TRBJ1-1; 8 bases align to TRBD1. The germline gives CDR1 MNHEY, CDR2 SVGEGT. Trimming cost V 8 bases and J 11 bases; bases outside gene matches: 7. There are 11 residues in the CDR3. The CDR3 here is CASLDRVDAFF. DNA of the CDR3: TGTGCCAGCTTGGACAGGGTCGATGCTTTCTTT.

This clonotype was seen more than once but under ten times. The V and J genes are TRBV7-3 and TRBJ2-3; 8 bases match TRBD2. The CDR3 covers 14 residues. V lost 0 bases and J lost 5; bases outside the gene matches: 1. Germline values: CDR1 SGHTA, CDR2 FQGTGA. As DNA, the CDR3 is TGTGCCAGCAGCTTAACCACTAGCGGAGATACGCAGTATTTT. Translated: CASSLTTSGDTQYF.

This clonotype has a count of ten or more. This chain connects TRBV30 to TRBJ1-1; 7 bases are shared with TRBD1. This CDR3 contains 15 residues. With 2 bases clipped from V and 3 bases from J, the junction kept 9 bases outside the gene matches. Germline V CDR1 and CDR2: GTSNPN, SVGIG (reference sequence). Here the CDR3 reads CAWSSRQGWDTEAFF. CDR3 bases: TGTGCCTGGAGTAGCCGACAGGGCTGGGACACTGAAGCTTTCTTT. The whole variable domain, remainder taken from reference TRBV30 and TRBJ1-1, is SQTIHQWPATLVQPVGSPLSLECTVEGTSNPNLYWYRQAAGRGLQLLFYSVGIGQISSEVPQNLSASRPQDRQFILSSKKLLLSDSGFYLCAWSSRQGWDTEAFFGQGTRLTVV.

The sample holds many counts of this clonotype. The chain recombines TRBV27 with TRBJ2-2; D uncertain. Germline-derived CDR1 and CDR2 are MNHEY and SMNVEV (reference sequence). This CDR3 comprises 15 residues. V was shortened by 2 bases and J by 4 bases, with 11 bases between the two germline ends. As DNA, the CDR3 is TGTGCCAGCAGTTTAGATCGACGAGGCACCGGGGAGCTGTTTTTT. Translation gives CASSLDRRGTGELFF.

This clonotype appeared a few times. The chain is built from TRBV27 and TRBJ1-6, with D possibly matching TRBD1 (5 bases). Trimming took 2 bases from V and 3 from J, leaving 11 bases between them. Germline V gene sequence: CDR1 MNHEY, CDR2 SMNVEV (reference sequence). The CDR3 spans 16 residues. As DNA, the CDR3 is TGTGCCAGCAGTTTAATAGGGGCTAACTATAATTCACCCCTCCACTTT. This encodes CASSLIGANYNSPLHF.

This clonotype was counted at least ten times. The rearrangement joins TRBV28 to TRBJ2-7, with TRBD2 as a possible D gene (5 bases). Per germline, CDR1 MDHEN and CDR2 SYDVKM. The germline V and J ends were trimmed by 2 bases and 3 bases, with 11 bases remaining between them. The CDR3 consists of 14 residues. In DNA, the CDR3 is TGTGCCAGCAGTTTAAGGCGGGCCTACTACGAGCAGTACTTC. Protein sequence: CASSLRRAYYEQYF.

This clonotype has more than one count but fewer than ten. Written as DNA, the CDR3 is TGTGCCAGCAGTTACCAACCTAGCGGGAGTAATGAGCAGTTCTTC. This sequence encodes CASSYQPSGSNEQFF. This chain uses TRBV27 with TRBJ2-1; 10 bases are shared with TRBD2. The CDR3 runs to 15 residues. V lost 4 bases to trimming and J lost 7 bases; unmatched junction nucleotides: 7. Germline-derived CDR1 and CDR2 are MNHEY and SMNVEV (reference sequence).

The chain links TRBV5-1 to TRBJ2-7; TRBD1 might be the D (7 bases). V was shortened by 3 bases and J by 4 bases, with 14 bases between the two germline ends. There are 14 residues in the CDR3. Germline V gives CDR1 SGHRS, CDR2 YFSETQ. The CDR3 DNA reads as TGCGCCAGCAGCTCAGACAGGGCGGGGTACGAGCAGTACTTC. Translation gives CASSSDRAGYEQYF. Complete variable domain (other parts from reference TRBV5-1 and TRBJ2-7): KAGVTQTPRYLIKTRGQQVTLSCSPISGHRSVSWYQQTPGQGLQFLFEYFSETQRNKGNFPGRFSGRQFSNSRSEMNVSTLELGDSALYLCASSSDRAGYEQYFGPGTRLTVT.

This clonotype was observed a handful of times. The chain uses TRBV20-1 and TRBJ1-1; D is ambiguous. The germline V gene has CDR1 DFQATT and CDR2 SNEGSKA (reference sequence). The CDR3 sequence is 16 residues long. V shed 6 bases and J shed 6 bases, with 26 bases lying between them. CDR3 protein: CSATRYRGTFQAEAFF. CDR3 coding DNA: TGCAGTGCGACCCGTTACAGAGGAACTTTTCAGGCTGAAGCTTTCTTT.

Many counts were recorded for this clonotype. The CDR3 DNA reads as TGTGCCAGCAGTTACCCTACACAAGCCCCGAACACTGAAGCTTTCTTT. Protein sequence: CASSYPTQAPNTEAFF. The chain joins TRBV6-5 to TRBJ1-1; no firm D call. The V end was cut by 2 bases, the J end by 1 base, with 14 bases between. This CDR3 spans 16 amino acids. CDR1 is MNHEY, CDR2 SVGAGI, per germline.

This clonotype was observed a few times. This rearrangement joins TRBV29-1 to TRBJ2-1, with D possibly TRBD1 on 6 matching bases. The CDR3 has 13 amino acids. From germline, CDR1 is SQVTM and CDR2 ANQGSEA. Trimming took 7 bases from V and 8 from J, leaving 18 bases between them. As DNA, the CDR3 is TGCAGCGGTCAGGAACAGGGAAAGTATGAGCAGTTCTTC. Its translation is CSGQEQGKYEQFF.

This clonotype was recorded many times. This chain joins TRBV28 and TRBJ2-7; maybe TRBD1 (6 bases). The CDR3 contains 14 residues. The V gene's germline CDR1 is MDHEN and CDR2 SYDVKM. The V gene lost 6 bases and the J gene lost 2 bases, with 14 bases spanning the gap. CDR3 in amino acids: CASSPTGQTYEQYF. The CDR3 DNA is TGTGCCAGCAGCCCAACGGGACAAACCTACGAGCAGTACTTC.

The table lists this clonotype with a few counts. This rearrangement joins TRBV24-1 to TRBJ2-1; 8 nucleotides line up with TRBD1. Per the germline V gene, CDR1 is KGHDR and CDR2 is SFDVKD. This CDR3 has 13 amino acids. Trimming took 7 bases from V and 3 from J; bases not matched to a gene: 1. The CDR3 nucleotides read TGTGCCACCAGCGGACAGGGCTACAATGAGCAGTTCTTC. Its protein is CATSGQGYNEQFF.

This clonotype was counted ten times or more. The CDR3, as DNA: TGTGCCAGCAGTACCAACACAGGGTCGAGAGGCTACACCTTC. Protein product: CASSTNTGSRGYTF. The V and J genes are TRBV28 and TRBJ1-2, with D perhaps matching TRBD1 (6 bases). The CDR3 is 14 amino acids. The germline V gene encodes CDR1 MDHEN and CDR2 SYDVKM. The V end was cut by 5 bases, the J end by 8 bases, with 18 bases between.

This chain uses TRBV20-1 with TRBJ2-7; TRBD1 matches 8 bases. V lost 1 base and J lost 3; bases outside the gene matches: 14. The CDR3 runs 17 residues. CDR1 and CDR2 (germline): DFQATT, SNEGSKA (reference sequence). The CDR3 region has the DNA TGCAGTGCTAGAGGATGGGGACGGACAGGGCGTATCTACGAGCAGTACTTC. Translated: CSARGWGRTGRIYEQYF.

The sample holds many counts of this clonotype. CDR3 residues: CSVVLVLHYNEQFF. CDR3 DNA: TGCAGCGTTGTACTAGTCCTACACTACAATGAGCAGTTCTTC. V usage is TRBV29-1 and J usage is TRBJ2-1, with D tentatively TRBD2 (5 bases). V was pared by 4 bases and J by 3 bases, with 13 bases between. CDR3 length: 14 residues. Germline V CDR1 and CDR2: SQVTM, ANQGSEA.

This clonotype has only a few counts. This may stem from a read error, because a much larger clone lies one nucleotide away. The chain recombines TRBV5-1 with TRBJ1-1; D uncertain. The CDR3 contains 15 residues. Germline lookup yields CDR1 SGHRS and CDR2 YFSETQ. In nucleotides, the CDR3 is TGCGCCAGCGGCTTGGCAGTCAGCTTGAACACTGAAGCTTTCTTT. This encodes CASGLAVSLNTEAFF.

This clonotype was recorded a few times. V and J are TRBV7-9 and TRBJ2-7, with D perhaps assigned TRBD1 or TRBD2 (5 bases each). Trimming left V 2 bases short and J 6 bases short, with 14 bases between. The germline V gene has CDR1 SEHNR and CDR2 FQNEAQ (reference sequence). The CDR3 is 14 residues long. CDR3 region: CASSLSWGYGEQYF. CDR3 DNA sequence: TGTGCCAGCAGCTTAAGTTGGGGGTACGGCGAGCAGTACTTC. Full variable domain (outside the CDR3, taken from reference TRBV7-9 and TRBJ2-7): DTGVSQNPRHKITKRGQNVTFRCDPISEHNRLYWYRQTLGQGPEFLTYFQNEAQLEKSRLLSDRFSAERPKGSFSTLEIQRTEQGDSAMYLCASSLSWGYGEQYFGPGTRLTVT.

This chain joins TRBV4-3 and TRBJ2-3; a weak D match, TRBD2 (5 bases). This CDR3 region has 15 residues. V lost 4 bases and J lost 1, with 12 bases in between. Looked up from germline, CDR1 is LGHNA and CDR2 is YSLEER. Here the CDR3 DNA reads TGCGCCAGCAGCCGACGAAGCGGAGGCACAGATACGCAGTATTTT. Residues: CASSRRSGGTDTQYF.

This clonotype was detected many times. V is TRBV12-3 or TRBV12-4 and J is TRBJ2-7, with 12 bases identical to TRBD1. The CDR3 contains 15 residues. Losses at the gene ends were 5 bases for V and 6 bases for J; bases not matched to a gene: 8. CDR3 amino acids: CASSRTGTGGFEQYF. CDR3 in DNA: TGTGCCAGCAGTCGTACCGGGACAGGGGGCTTCGAGCAGTACTTC.

Many counts were recorded for this clonotype. V and J are TRBV28 and TRBJ1-1; possible D gene TRBD1, 6 bases. V was cut by 4 bases and J by 6 bases, with 21 bases left in between. Germline CDR1 is MDHEN and CDR2 is SYDVKM. The CDR3 has 16 amino acids. DNA of the CDR3: TGTGCCAGCAGTTCACCCGGGGGCCCGGGAAGCGCTGAAGCTTTCTTT. It translates to CASSSPGGPGSAEAFF.

A few counts support this clonotype. The chain combines TRBV18 with TRBJ2-3, with 9 bases that match TRBD2. This CDR3 spans 17 amino acids. In germline, CDR1 is KGHSH, CDR2 LQKENI. J gave up 1 base and V 3 bases, and 8 bases lay outside the gene matches. Here the CDR3 DNA reads TGTGCCAGCTCACCTACCCCGGCGGGAGGGGGCACAGATACGCAGTATTTT. Translated: CASSPTPAGGGTDTQYF.

The chain links TRBV20-1 to TRBJ2-1; a weak D match, TRBD2 (6 bases). The V end was cut by 3 bases, the J end by 9 bases, with 12 bases between. In germline, CDR1 is DFQATT, CDR2 SNEGSKA (reference sequence). The CDR3 is 12 amino acids. For the CDR3, the DNA is TGCAGTGCTAGGGGGGACTCCCTTGAGCAGTTCTTC. Amino acids: CSARGDSLEQFF.